This T cell receptor beta chain was captured in a study of blood T cells in healthy people across ages. Study results and caveats: The CMV status of each donor remained undetermined, and this could have confounded shifts in expanded clonotypes.

Germline-derived CDR1 and CDR2 are SGHTA and FQGTGA. The CDR3 covers 16 residues. Trimming took 5 bases from V and 5 from J, leaving 20 bases between them. This clonotype appeared a few times. As yet, its antigen is unknown. For the second PCR, which ran for about 6 to 12 cycles, a sample-barcoded 5' primer and a J-beta primer mix were used. TCRdb ran MiXCR on the 5' RACE reads and lists one entry per CDR3 protein. The sample contains fewer than 750,000 distinct CDR3 sequences, 40% to 50% of which appear only once. The rearrangement joins TRBV7-3 to TRBJ2-3; the D gene is possibly TRBD2 (6 bases). Sequencing was carried out using blood. This sequence originates from a man older than 75 in good health. The CDR3 DNA follows: TGTGCCAGCAGCCCCATGGGGGGAGGCGCGGGAGATACGCAGTATTTT. Protein: CASSPMGGGAGDTQYF.